This note documents a single T cell receptor (beta chain) sequence. This CDR3 has 17 amino acids. Germline CDR1 LNHDA, CDR2 SQIVND (reference sequence). Trimming cost V 6 bases and J 0 bases; bases outside gene matches: 13. This entry comes from a study of control samples from healthy donors and cancer patients. Produced via immunoSEQ multiplex PCR; TCRdb's table is partial and in-frame only. The sample carries 2,500 to 3,000 clones, 85% to 95% recorded once. This chain uses TRBV19 with TRBJ1-1; 7 nucleotides agree with TRBD1. This clonotype was sampled from a man aged 65 to 85 with lung cancer. Sequenced material: PBMCs. For the CDR3, the DNA is TGTGCCAGTAGGACCCATTCCAGGGGGACGATGAACACTGAAGCTTTCTTT. The encoded protein is CASRTHSRGTMNTEAFF.